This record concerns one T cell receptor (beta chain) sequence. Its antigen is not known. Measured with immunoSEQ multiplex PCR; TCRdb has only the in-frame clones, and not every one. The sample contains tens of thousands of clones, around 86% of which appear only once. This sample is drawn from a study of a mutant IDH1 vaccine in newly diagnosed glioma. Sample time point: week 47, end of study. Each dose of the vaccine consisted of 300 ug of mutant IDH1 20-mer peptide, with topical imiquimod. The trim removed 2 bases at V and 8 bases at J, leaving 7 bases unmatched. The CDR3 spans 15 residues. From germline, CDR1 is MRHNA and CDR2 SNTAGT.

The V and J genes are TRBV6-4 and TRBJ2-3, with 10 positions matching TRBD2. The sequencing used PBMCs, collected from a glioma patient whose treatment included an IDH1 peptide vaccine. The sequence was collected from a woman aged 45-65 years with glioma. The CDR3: CASSDGASGGGTQYF. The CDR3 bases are TGTGCCAGCAGTGACGGGGCTAGCGGGGGCGGTACGCAGTATTTT.